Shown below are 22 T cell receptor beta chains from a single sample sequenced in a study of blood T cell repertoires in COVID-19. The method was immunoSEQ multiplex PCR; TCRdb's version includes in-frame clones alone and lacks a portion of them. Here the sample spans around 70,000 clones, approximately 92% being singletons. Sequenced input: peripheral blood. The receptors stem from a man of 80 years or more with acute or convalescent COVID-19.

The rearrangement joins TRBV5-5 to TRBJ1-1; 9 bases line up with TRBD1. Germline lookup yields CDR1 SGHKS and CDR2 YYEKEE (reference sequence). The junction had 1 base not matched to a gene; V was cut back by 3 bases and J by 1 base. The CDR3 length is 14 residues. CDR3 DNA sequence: TGTGCCAGCAGCTGGGGACAGGGGAACACTGAAGCTTTCTTT. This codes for CASSWGQGNTEAFF.

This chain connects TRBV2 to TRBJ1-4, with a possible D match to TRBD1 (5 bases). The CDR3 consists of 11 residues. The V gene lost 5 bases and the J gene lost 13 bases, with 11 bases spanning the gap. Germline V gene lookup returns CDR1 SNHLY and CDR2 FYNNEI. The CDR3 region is CASSYDGGLFF. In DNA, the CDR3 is TGTGCCAGCAGTTACGACGGGGGACTGTTTTTT.

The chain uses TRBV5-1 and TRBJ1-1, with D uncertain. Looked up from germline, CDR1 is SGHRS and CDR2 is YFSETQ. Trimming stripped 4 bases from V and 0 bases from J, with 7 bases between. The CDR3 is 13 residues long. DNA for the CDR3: TGCGCCAGCAGCCTTACATTGAACACTGAAGCTTTCTTT. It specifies CASSLTLNTEAFF.

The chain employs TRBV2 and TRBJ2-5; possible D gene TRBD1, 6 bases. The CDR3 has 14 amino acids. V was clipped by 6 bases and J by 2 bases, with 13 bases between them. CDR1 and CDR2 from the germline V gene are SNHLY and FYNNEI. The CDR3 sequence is CASRGAAGQETQYF. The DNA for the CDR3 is TGTGCCAGCAGGGGGGCAGCTGGGCAAGAGACCCAGTACTTC.

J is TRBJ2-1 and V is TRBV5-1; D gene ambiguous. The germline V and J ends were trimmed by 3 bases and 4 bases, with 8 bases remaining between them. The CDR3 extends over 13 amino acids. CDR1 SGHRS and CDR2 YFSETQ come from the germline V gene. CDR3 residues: CASSSQVYNEQFF. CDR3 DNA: TGCGCCAGCAGCTCCCAGGTATACAATGAGCAGTTCTTC. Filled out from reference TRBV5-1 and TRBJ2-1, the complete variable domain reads KAGVTQTPRYLIKTRGQQVTLSCSPISGHRSVSWYQQTPGQGLQFLFEYFSETQRNKGNFPGRFSGRQFSNSRSEMNVSTLELGDSALYLCASSSQVYNEQFFGPGTRLTVL.

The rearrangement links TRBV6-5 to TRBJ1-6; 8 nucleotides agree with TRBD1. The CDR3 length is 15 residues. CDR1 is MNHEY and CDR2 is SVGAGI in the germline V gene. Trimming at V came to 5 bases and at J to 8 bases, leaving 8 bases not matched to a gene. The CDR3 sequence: CASSRTGRQDSPLHF. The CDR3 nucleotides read TGTGCCAGCAGTAGGACAGGGCGACAGGATTCACCCCTCCACTTT.

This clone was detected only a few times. For the CDR3, the DNA is TGTGCCAGCAGCTTATCCGTGACTAGCGGGAGGGCCACCGGGGAGCTGTTTTTT. Residues: CASSLSVTSGRATGELFF. The V and J genes are TRBV7-3 and TRBJ2-2, with 14 bases identical to TRBD2. Trimming at V came to 2 bases and at J to 4 bases, leaving 6 bases not matched to a gene. Germline V lookup: CDR1 SGHTA, CDR2 FQGTGA. The CDR3 sequence is 18 residues long.

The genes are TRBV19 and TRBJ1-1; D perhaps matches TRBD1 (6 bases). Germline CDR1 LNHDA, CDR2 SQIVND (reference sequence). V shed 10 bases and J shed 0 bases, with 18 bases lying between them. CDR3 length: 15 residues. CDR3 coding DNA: TGTGCCACAAAGGGGCGAACAGGGTTGAACACTGAAGCTTTCTTT. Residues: CATKGRTGLNTEAFF.

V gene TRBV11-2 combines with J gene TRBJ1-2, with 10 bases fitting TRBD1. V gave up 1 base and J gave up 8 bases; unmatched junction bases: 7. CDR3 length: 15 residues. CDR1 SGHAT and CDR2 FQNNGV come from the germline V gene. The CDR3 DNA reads TGTGCCAGCAGCTTAGGGACAGGGGGTGGTACGGGCTACACCTTC. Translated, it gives CASSLGTGGGTGYTF.

The CDR3 is CASSVEAYNEQFF. In DNA form, the CDR3 reads TGTGCCAGCAGCGTAGAAGCTTACAATGAGCAGTTCTTC. The chain employs TRBV9 and TRBJ2-1; D call uncertain. This CDR3 region has 13 residues. Germline CDR1 SGDLS, CDR2 YYNGEE. The V end was cut by 0 bases, the J end by 4 bases, with 5 bases between.

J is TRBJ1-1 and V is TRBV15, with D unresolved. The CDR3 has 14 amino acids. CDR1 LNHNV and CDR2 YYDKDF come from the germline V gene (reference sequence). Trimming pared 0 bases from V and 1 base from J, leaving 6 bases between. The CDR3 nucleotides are TGTGCCACCAGCAGAGAGTCAGAGAACACTGAAGCTTTCTTT. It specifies CATSRESENTEAFF.

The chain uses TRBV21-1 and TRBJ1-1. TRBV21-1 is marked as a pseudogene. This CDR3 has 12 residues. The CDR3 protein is CASSREDTEAFF. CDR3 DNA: TGTGCCAGCAGCAGAGAAGACACTGAAGCTTTCTTT.

The CDR3 bases are TGTGCCAGCAGCCCGCGACAGTCTGGTGAGCAGTTCTTC. Translated, it gives CASSPRQSGEQFF. This chain joins TRBV9 and TRBJ2-1, with a possible D match to TRBD1 (5 bases). The germline CDR1 and CDR2 sequences are SGDLS and YYNGEE. The V end lost 4 bases, the J end lost 9 bases, and 14 bases lay between the germline ends. The CDR3 consists of 13 residues. Filled out from reference TRBV9 and TRBJ2-1, the complete variable domain reads DSGVTQTPKHLITATGQRVTLRCSPRSGDLSVYWYQQSLDQGLQFLIQYYNGEERAKGNILERFSAQQFPDLHSELNLSSLELGDSALYFCASSPRQSGEQFFGPGTRLTVL.

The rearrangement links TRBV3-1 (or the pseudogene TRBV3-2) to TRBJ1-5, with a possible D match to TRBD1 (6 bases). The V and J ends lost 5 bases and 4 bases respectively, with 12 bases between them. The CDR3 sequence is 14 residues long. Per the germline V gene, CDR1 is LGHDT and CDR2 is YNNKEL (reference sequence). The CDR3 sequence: CASSSGTHNQPQHF. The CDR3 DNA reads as TGTGCCAGCAGCTCCGGGACACATAATCAGCCCCAGCATTTT.

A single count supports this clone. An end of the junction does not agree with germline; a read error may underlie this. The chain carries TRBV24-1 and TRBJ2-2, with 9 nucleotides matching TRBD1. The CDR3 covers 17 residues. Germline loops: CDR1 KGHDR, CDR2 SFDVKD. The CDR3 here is CATSEGFGTGNPGELFF. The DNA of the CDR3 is TGTGCCACCAGTGAGGGCTTCGGGACAGGGAACCCCGGGGAGCTGTTTTTT.

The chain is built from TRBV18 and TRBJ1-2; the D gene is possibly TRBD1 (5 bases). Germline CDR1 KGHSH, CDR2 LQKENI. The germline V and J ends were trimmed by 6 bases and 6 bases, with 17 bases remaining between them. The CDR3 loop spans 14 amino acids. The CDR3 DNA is TGTGCCAGCTCCCCCGACAGCTCCGATGATGGCTACACCTTC. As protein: CASSPDSSDDGYTF. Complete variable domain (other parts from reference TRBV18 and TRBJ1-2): NAGVMQNPRHLVRRRGQEARLRCSPMKGHSHVYWYRQLPEEGLKFMVYLQKENIIDESGMPKERFSAEFPKEGPSILRIQQVVRGDSAAYFCASSPDSSDDGYTFGSGTRLTVV.

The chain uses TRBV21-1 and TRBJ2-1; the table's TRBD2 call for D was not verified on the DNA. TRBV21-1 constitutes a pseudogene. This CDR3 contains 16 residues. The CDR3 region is CASSKSWREGRNEQFF. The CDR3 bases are TGTGCCAGCAGCAAATCGTGGCGGGAAGGGCGGAATGAGCAGTTCTTC.

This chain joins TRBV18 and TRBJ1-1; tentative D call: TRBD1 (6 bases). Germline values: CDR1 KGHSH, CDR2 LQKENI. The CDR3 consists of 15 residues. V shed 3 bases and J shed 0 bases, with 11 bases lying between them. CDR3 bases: TGTGCCAGCTCACCCGGGGGGGACATGAACACTGAAGCTTTCTTT. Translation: CASSPGGDMNTEAFF.

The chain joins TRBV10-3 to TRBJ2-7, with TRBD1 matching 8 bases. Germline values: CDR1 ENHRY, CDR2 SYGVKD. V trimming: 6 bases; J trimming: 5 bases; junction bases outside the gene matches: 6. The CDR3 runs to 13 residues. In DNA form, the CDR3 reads TGTGCCATCAGCAAGACAGGGGAAGACGAGCAGTACTTC. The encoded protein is CAISKTGEDEQYF.

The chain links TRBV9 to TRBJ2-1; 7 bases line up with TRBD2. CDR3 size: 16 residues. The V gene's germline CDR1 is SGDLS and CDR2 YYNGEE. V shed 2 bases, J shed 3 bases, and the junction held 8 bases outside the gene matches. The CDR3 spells CASSVNPSGSYNEQFF. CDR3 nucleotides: TGTGCCAGCAGCGTCAATCCTAGCGGAAGCTACAATGAGCAGTTCTTC.

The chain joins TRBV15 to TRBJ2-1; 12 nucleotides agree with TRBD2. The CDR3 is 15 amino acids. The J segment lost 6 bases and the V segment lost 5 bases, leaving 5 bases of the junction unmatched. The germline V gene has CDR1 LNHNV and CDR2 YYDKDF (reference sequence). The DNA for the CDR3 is TGTGCCACCAGCCCCCGGACTAGCGGGGTCAATGAGCAGTTCTTC. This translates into CATSPRTSGVNEQFF.

The CDR3 reads CASSPRTSGVNEQYF. The CDR3 DNA sequence: TGTGCCAGCTCTCCCCGGACTAGCGGGGTGAACGAGCAGTACTTC. This chain connects TRBV18 to TRBJ2-7; 12 nucleotides agree with TRBD2. J lost 5 bases, V lost 6 bases, and 8 bases had no gene match. This CDR3 spans 15 amino acids. The germline CDR1 and CDR2 sequences are KGHSH and LQKENI.